This entry lists 3 T cell receptor beta chains sequenced from one sample in a study of beta chain features in type 1 diabetes. Reverse transcribing all isolated RNA meant expressed TCRB transcripts were sequenced. TCRdb's copy holds only in-frame clones and misses some; the assay was immunoSEQ multiplex PCR. This table holds 200,000 to 250,000 clones, 9.6% found once. The specimen sequenced was naive CD4+ T cells from blood. Receptor source: a woman aged 18-35 years in good health.

This clone was observed a few times. The rearrangement uses TRBV2 and TRBJ2-4; perhaps TRBD1 as D (5 bases). With 6 bases removed from V and 0 bases from J, the gap between germline ends came to 12 bases. Germline loops: CDR1 SNHLY, CDR2 FYNNEI. This CDR3 is built from 15 residues. The CDR3 DNA reads as TGTGCCAGCAGCCAGGGTCTACTAGCCAAAAACATTCAGTACTTC. It yields the protein CASSQGLLAKNIQYF.

For this clone: The identical CDR3 is also encoded by other nucleotide sequences in the sample. V usage is TRBV7-3 and J usage is TRBJ1-1; maybe TRBD1 (5 bases). V dropped 3 bases and J dropped 1 base, with 6 bases sitting between them. There are 13 residues in the CDR3. Germline V gene lookup returns CDR1 SGHTA and CDR2 FQGTGA. The CDR3, as DNA: TGTGCCAGCAGCTTCGGGGGGAACACTGAAGCTTTCTTT. Translation: CASSFGGNTEAFF.

The V gene is TRBV6-5, the J gene TRBJ2-1; 7 positions match TRBD1. The V gene end was trimmed by 8 bases and the J gene end by 9 bases; junction bases not matched to a gene: 10. Germline lookup yields CDR1 MNHEY and CDR2 SVGAGI. This CDR3 has 13 residues. As DNA, the CDR3 is TGTGCCAGCGGCAGGGGGAATGATGGTGAGCAGTTCTTC. This codes for CASGRGNDGEQFF.